This entry is about one TCR beta chain. The antigen is undetermined. A much larger clone is a single base away; this may be a read error. The data belong to a study of tumor and adjacent non-tumor tissue in lung cancer. In the study overall: Patients comprised about a dozen adenocarcinoma, 2 squamous cell carcinoma and 1 small cell lung cancer. Aged about 30 to 76 years, patients included 10 men and a few women with stage I to III disease. Study findings and constraints: Patients with more diverse tumor TCRs had worse survival.

RNA was extracted from bulk tissue without any cell sorting. Newly diagnosed lung cancer patients had thoracic surgery in China, August–late 2014, without prior chemotherapy. The library came from three nested PCR rounds adapted from ARM-PCR protocols. One entry per CDR3 protein, called by TCRdb with MiXCR from the multiplex PCR reads. Of some 90,000 distinct CDR3 sequences in the sample, roughly two thirds were seen once. Sequencing used lung tumor tissue. The TCR originated in a man aged 70-80 years with non-small cell lung cancer.

CDR3: CASNFRRQGDTEAFF. In DNA, the CDR3 is TGTGCCAGCAACTTCCGACGACAGGGAGACACTGAAGCTTTCTTT. V and J are TRBV14 and TRBJ1-1; 7 nucleotides line up with TRBD1. The germline CDR1 and CDR2 sequences are SGHDN and FVKESK. The CDR3 runs 15 residues. The V gene end was trimmed by 7 bases and the J gene end by 3 bases; junction bases not matched to a gene: 11.